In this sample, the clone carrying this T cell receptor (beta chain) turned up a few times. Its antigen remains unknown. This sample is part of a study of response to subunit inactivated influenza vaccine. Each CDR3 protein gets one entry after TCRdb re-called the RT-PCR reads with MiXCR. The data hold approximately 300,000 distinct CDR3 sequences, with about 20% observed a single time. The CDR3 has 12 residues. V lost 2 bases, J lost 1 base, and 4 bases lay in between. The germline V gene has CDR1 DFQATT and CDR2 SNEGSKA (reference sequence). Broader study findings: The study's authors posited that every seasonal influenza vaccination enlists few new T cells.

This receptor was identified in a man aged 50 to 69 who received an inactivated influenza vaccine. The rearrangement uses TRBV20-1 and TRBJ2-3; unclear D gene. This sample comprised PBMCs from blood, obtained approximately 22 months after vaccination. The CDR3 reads CSARWGTDTQYF. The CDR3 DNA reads TGCAGTGCTAGATGGGGCACAGATACGCAGTATTTT.